The rows below give T cell receptor beta chains drawn from one sample of a study of blood T cell repertoires in COVID-19. Data came from immunoSEQ multiplex PCR; TCRdb stores just in-frame clones and leaves some out. The table has 40,000 to 60,000 clones, approximately 70% seen once. Specimen: peripheral blood. The receptors shown here come from a woman between 65 and 79 years old with acute or convalescent COVID-19. The CDR3 runs from the conserved cysteine through the conserved F or W.

TRBJ2-1	TRBV7-8	CASSLGIQAYEQFF
TRBJ1-5	TRBV21-1	CASSNGDRDGSNQPQHF
TRBJ2-1	TRBV6-5	CASSGGDILYNEQFF
TRBJ1-2	TRBV10-3	CAPEGRANYGYTF
TRBJ2-7	TRBV5-1	CASSLTRTGTYEQYF
TRBJ2-6	TRBV7-3	CASSFRRQGTSGANVLTF
TRBJ2-3	TRBV18	CASSPFQGAGTDTQYF
TRBJ2-7	TRBV5-1	CASSFGQGRGYEQYF
TRBJ1-1	TRBV29-1	CSVELGQNTEAFF
TRBJ2-3	TRBV7-9	CATSPNTQYF
TRBJ2-5	TRBV7-9	CASSLGDRGEETQYF
TRBJ1-6	TRBV3-1/TRBV3-2	CASSQGTGNDNSPLHF
TRBJ1-4	TRBV5-6	CASSLAIGDEKLFF
TRBJ2-1	TRBV11-2	CASSPSGLAGGSEQFF
TRBJ2-3	TRBV6-1	CASSEPPGGSGGATDTQYF
TRBJ2-7	TRBV18	CASSPSQGEYYEQYF
TRBJ1-1	TRBV5-1	CASSPQGGGYTEAFF
TRBJ2-5	TRBV27	CASGATSGGASRQETQYF
TRBJ1-5	TRBV4-1	CASSQDRGQPQHF
TRBJ1-4	TRBV28	CASSTEGDEKLFF
TRBJ2-2	TRBV25-1	CASSDLQGSGELFF
TRBJ1-5	TRBV6-2/TRBV6-3	CASSYSNWDTRYSNQPQHF
TRBJ1-5	TRBV6-5	CASRQVNQPQHF
TRBJ2-3	TRBV24-1	CATSDEPGLAGGIDTQYF
TRBJ2-1	TRBV5-5	CASSLGQGSYNEQFF
TRBJ2-6	TRBV21-1	CASSNNPGTVFAGANVLTF
TRBJ2-1	TRBV5-1	CASRAGLRGPKEQFF
TRBJ2-7	TRBV5-1	CASSPEGYEQYF